The T cell receptor (beta chain) under discussion was sequenced for a study of T-cell memory formation after mild COVID-19. Broader study findings: Cross-reactive memory apparently joined, as some responding clones appeared in pre-infection memory. CD4/CD8 balance characterized clones contracting day 15 to 85, and CD4+ skew characterized later expanders. Of the contracting clones, CD4+ ones lay mainly in CM and EM, and CD8+ ones in EMRA. Clonal second-wave expansions that peaked on day 37 had unconfirmed SARS-CoV-2 specificity.

To note about this clonotype: Its antigen is not identified.

From the 5' RACE reads, TCRdb called clonotypes with MiXCR, one entry per CDR3 protein. The sample contains 70,000 to 100,000 distinct CDR3 sequences, roughly an eighth of which appear only once. V was clipped by 5 bases and J by 0 bases, with 11 bases between them. Germline V gene lookup returns CDR1 SGHVS and CDR2 FNYEAQ. This CDR3 is 15 amino acids long. The chain is built from TRBV7-6 and TRBJ2-1; possible D gene TRBD1, 6 bases. The sequencing input was PBMCs or a T cell subset sorted from them (not recorded which). This TCR was sampled from an adult woman who had mild COVID-19 (a few samples of this study predate the infection). Cell type and time point are not known. The CDR3 protein is CASSPDRNSYNEQFF. CDR3 sequence (DNA): TGTGCCAGCAGCCCCGACAGGAACTCCTACAATGAGCAGTTCTTC.